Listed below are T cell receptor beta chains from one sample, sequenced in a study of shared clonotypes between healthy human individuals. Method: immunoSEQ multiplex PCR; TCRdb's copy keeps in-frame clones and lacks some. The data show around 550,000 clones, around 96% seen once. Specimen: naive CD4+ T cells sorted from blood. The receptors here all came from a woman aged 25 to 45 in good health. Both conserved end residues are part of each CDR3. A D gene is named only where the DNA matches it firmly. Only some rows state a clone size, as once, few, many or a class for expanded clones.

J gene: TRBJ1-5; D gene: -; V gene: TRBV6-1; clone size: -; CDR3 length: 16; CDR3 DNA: TGTGCCAGCAGTGAAGTTGCCGGGGGCACCGGTCAGCCCCAGCATTTT; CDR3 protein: CASSEVAGGTGQPQHF
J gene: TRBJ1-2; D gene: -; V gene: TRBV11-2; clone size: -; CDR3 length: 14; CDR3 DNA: TGTGCCAGCAGCTTCTCTTTGGCGGGGGATGGCTACACCTTC; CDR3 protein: CASSFSLAGDGYTF
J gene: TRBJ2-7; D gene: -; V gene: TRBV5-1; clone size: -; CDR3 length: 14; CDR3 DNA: TGCGCCAGCAGCCCCGACACCGGGCCGATGGAGCAGTACTTC; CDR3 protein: CASSPDTGPMEQYF
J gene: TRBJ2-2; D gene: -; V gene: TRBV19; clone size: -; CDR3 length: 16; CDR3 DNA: TGTGCCAGTAGTATAAGGAGACTCGACAACACCGGGGAGCTGTTTTTT; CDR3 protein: CASSIRRLDNTGELFF
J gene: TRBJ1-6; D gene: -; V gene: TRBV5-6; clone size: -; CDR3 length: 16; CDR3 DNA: TGTGCCAGCAGCCGAGGCGCGGGGGCTGGGAATTCACCCCTCCACTTT; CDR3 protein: CASSRGAGAGNSPLHF
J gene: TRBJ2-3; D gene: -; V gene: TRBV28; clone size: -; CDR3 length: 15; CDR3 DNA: TGTGCCAGCAGGCCAGGACAGTTTAGCACAGATACGCAGTATTTT; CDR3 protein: CASRPGQFSTDTQYF
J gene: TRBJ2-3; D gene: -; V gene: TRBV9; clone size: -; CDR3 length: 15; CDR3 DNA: TGTGCCAGCAGCGTAGGGGGCAGGGGGGACGATACGCAGTATTTT; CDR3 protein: CASSVGGRGDDTQYF
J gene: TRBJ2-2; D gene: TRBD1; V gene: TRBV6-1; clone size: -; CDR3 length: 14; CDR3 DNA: TGTGCCAGCACGGGACAGGGGAACACCGGGGAGCTGTTTTTT; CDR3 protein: CASTGQGNTGELFF
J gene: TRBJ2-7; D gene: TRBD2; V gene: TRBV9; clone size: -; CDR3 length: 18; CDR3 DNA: TGTGCCAGCAGCAAGGCGTCCGGACTAGCGGTTGGGTCCGACGAGCAGTACTTC; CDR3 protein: CASSKASGLAVGSDEQYF
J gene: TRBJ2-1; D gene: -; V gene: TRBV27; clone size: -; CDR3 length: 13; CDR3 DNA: TGTGCCAGCAGTCCCCACGAGGGCAATGAGCAGTTCTTC; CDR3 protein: CASSPHEGNEQFF
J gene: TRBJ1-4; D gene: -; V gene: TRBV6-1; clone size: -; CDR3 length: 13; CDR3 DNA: TGTGCCAGCACGGCCACAGGTCCGGAAAAACTGTTTTTT; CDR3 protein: CASTATGPEKLFF
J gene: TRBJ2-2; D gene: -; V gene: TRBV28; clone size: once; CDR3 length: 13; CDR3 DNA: TGTGCCAGCAGTCCCGATGGGGGGAGGGAGCTGTTTTTT; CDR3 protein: CASSPDGGRELFF
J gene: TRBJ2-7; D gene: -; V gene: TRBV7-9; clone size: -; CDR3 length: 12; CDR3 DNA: TGTGCCAGCAGCTTCGGAGGGGTTGATCCGTACTTC; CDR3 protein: CASSFGGVDPYF
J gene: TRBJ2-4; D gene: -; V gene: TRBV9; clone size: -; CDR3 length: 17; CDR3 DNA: TGTGCCAGCAGCGTAAGCTCAACACGACTAGCCAAAAACATTCAGTACTTC; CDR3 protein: CASSVSSTRLAKNIQYF
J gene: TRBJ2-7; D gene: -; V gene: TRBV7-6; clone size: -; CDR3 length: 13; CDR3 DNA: TGTGCCAGCAGCTTGCCAGGGACCTACGAGCAGTACTTC; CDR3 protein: CASSLPGTYEQYF
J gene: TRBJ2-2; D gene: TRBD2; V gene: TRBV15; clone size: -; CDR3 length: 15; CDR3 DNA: TGTGCCACCAGCCGGACCGGGGGGGCTGGCGGGGAGCTGTTTTTT; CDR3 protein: CATSRTGGAGGELFF
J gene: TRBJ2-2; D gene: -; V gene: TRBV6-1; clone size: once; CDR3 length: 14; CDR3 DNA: TGTGCCAGCGGCGCGGGCGGGATGACCGGGGAGCTGTTTTTT; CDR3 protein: CASGAGGMTGELFF
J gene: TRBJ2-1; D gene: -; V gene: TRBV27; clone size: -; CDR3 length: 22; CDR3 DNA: TGTGCCAGCAGTTCCCCCCGCGGGGAAGCGGTTCCCGGTGCAAGCTCCTACAATGAGCAGTTCTTC; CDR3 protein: CASSSPRGEAVPGASSYNEQFF
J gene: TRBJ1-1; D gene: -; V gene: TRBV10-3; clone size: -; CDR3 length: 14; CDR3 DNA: TGTGCCATCAGTGAGTCGACCGGCCGCCGGGCCGCTTTCTTT; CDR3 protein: CAISESTGRRAAFF
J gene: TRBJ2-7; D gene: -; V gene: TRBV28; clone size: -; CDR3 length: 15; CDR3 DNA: TGTGCCAGCAGTTCCCCTGATCCTCCTCAACGCGAGCAGTACTTC; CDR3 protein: CASSSPDPPQREQYF
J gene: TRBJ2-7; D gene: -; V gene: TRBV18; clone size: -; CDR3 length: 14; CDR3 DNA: TGTGCCAGCTCACCACCGCCGGTCGCTACCGAGCAGTACTTC; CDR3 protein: CASSPPPVATEQYF
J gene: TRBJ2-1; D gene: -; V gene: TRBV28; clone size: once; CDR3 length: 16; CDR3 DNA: TGTGCCAGCAGCCCCGCCGGGGTCAGCCGACCCAATGAGCAGTTCTTC; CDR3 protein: CASSPAGVSRPNEQFF
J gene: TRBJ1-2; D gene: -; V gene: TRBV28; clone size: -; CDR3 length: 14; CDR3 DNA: TGTGCCAGCAGATCCGGCGGGGAACCTCGCGGCTACACCTTC; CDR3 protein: CASRSGGEPRGYTF
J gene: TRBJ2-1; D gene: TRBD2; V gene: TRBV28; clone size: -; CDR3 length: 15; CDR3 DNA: TGTGCCAGCAGTCTACTAGCGGGAGCTTACAATGAGCAGTTCTTC; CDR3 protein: CASSLLAGAYNEQFF
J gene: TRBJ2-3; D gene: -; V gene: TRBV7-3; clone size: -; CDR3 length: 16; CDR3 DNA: TGTGCCAGCAGCTTGGGTGGGGGAAGGTCCACAGATACGCAGTATTTT; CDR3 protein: CASSLGGGRSTDTQYF
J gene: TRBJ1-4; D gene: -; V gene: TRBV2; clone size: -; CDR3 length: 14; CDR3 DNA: TGTGCCAGCATAAGGACGCGGACTGGTGAAAAACTGTTTTTT; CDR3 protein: CASIRTRTGEKLFF
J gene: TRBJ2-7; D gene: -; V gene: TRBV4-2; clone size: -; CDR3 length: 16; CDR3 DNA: TGTGCCAGCAGCCGAGGAGGTAACAGGGAGGGATACGAGCAGTACTTC; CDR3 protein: CASSRGGNREGYEQYF
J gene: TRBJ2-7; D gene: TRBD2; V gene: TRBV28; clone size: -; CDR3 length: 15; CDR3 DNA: TGTGCCAGCAGTTTTTCTGGAGCGGGAGGGAGTGGGCAGTACTTC; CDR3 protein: CASSFSGAGGSGQYF
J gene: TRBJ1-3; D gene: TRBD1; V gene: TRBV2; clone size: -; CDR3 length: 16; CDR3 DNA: TGTGCCAGCAGTTTAAGGACAGGGGCCTCTGGAAACACCATATATTTT; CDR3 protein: CASSLRTGASGNTIYF
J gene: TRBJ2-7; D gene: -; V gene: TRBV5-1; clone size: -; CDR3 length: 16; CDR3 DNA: TGCGCCAGCAGCTTGGCCCCCGGGACCGGGCTCTACGAGCAGTACTTC; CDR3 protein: CASSLAPGTGLYEQYF
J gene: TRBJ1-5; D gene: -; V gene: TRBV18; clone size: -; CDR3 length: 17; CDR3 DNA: TGTGCCAGCTCACCGGTCGGGGGGGCTAGAAGCAATCAGCCCCAGCATTTT; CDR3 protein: CASSPVGGARSNQPQHF
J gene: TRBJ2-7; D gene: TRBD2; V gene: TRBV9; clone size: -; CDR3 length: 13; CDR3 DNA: TGTGCCAGCAGCGTAGCTGGCGGGGGCGAGCAGTACTTC; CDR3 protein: CASSVAGGGEQYF
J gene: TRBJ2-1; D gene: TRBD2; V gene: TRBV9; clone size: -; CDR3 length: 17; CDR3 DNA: TGTGCCAGCAGCCTGAGGACGGGAGGGCCAAGAGGGGATGAGCAGTTCTTC; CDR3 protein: CASSLRTGGPRGDEQFF
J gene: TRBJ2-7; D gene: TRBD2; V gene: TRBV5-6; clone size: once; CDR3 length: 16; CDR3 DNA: TGTGCCAGCAGCCCTGGGTGGGGTGGGAGGGCCTACGAGCAGTACTTC; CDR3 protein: CASSPGWGGRAYEQYF
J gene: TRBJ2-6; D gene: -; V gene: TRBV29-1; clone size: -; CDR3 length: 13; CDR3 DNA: TGCAGCGTTGAAGACTCTGGGGCCAACGTCCTGACTTTC; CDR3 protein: CSVEDSGANVLTF
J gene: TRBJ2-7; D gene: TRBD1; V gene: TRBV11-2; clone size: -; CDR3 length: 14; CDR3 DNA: TGTGCCAGCAGAATCGGAGACAGGGTCGACGAGCAGTACTTC; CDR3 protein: CASRIGDRVDEQYF